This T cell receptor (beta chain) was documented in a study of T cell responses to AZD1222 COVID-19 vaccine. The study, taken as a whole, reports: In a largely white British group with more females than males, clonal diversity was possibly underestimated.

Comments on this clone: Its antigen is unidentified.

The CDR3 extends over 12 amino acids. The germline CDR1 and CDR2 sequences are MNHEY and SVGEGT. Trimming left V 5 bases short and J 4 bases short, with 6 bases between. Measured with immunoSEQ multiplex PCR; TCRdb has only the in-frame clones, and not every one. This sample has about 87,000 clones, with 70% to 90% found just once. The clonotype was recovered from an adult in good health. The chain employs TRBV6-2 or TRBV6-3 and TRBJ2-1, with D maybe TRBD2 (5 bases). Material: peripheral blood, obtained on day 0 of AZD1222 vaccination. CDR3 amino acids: CASSPGYNEQFF. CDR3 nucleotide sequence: TGTGCCAGCAGTCCGGGATACAATGAGCAGTTCTTC.